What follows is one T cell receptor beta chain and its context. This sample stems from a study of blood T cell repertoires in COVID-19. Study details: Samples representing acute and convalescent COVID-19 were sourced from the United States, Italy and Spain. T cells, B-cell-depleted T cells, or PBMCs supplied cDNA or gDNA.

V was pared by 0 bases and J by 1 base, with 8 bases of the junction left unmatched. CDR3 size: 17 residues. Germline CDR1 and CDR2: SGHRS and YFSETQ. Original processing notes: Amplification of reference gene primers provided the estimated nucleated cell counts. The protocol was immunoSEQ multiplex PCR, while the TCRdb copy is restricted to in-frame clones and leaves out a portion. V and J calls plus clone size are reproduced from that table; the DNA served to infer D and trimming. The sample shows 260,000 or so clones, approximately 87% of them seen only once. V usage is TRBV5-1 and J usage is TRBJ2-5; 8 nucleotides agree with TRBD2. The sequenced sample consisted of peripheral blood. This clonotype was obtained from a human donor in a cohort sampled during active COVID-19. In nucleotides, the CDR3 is TGCGCCAGCAGCTTGGGGGGTTCTGCGGGAGGCCAAGAGACCCAGTACTTC. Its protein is CASSLGGSAGGQETQYF.